This is a list of T cell receptor beta chains from one sample in a study of CD4+ T cells in melanoma. Produced via immunoSEQ multiplex PCR; TCRdb's table is partial and in-frame only. This table has 9,500 to 13,000 clones, 67% appearing once. Input material: cells from a culture (not recorded whether cultured in vitro). The receptors come from a human donor with melanoma. Each CDR3 is given with its conserved first and last residue.

j_call v_call cdr3_aa
TRBJ2-2 TRBV15 CATSSIANTGELFF
TRBJ1-1 TRBV7-2 CASSLAGVNTEAFF
TRBJ2-1 TRBV11-3 CASSLDSNEQFF
TRBJ1-2 TRBV6-5 CASRSTYGYTF
TRBJ2-4 TRBV19 CASTPGRGARDIQYF
TRBJ1-2 TRBV5-6 CASSPRVRARYGYTF
TRBJ1-1 TRBV5-7 CASSLVAFF
TRBJ2-7 TRBV15 CATSRDGPGQGLYEQYF
TRBJ2-6 TRBV4-2 CASSQKLAGGVSGANVLTF
TRBJ1-2 TRBV20-1 CSARVGYGYTF
TRBJ1-5 TRBV11-2 CASSLAGTGSRFINQPQHF
TRBJ2-3 TRBV13 CASSRTTGTGATDTQYF
TRBJ2-7 TRBV30 CAWSVGYVPYEQYF
TRBJ2-3 TRBV7-3 CASSDTGGPTDTQYF
TRBJ1-1 TRBV30 CACTREGNTEAFF
TRBJ1-5 TRBV2 CASRDDFGGGINQPQHF
TRBJ2-2 TRBV2 CASSAQAVENTGELFF
TRBJ1-3 TRBV11-1 CASSLASAGVSGNTIYF
TRBJ1-5 TRBV7-3 CASSPRVAVDSNQPQHF
TRBJ2-3 TRBV6-5 CASSIQGAQGDTQYF
TRBJ2-1 TRBV9 CASSVASGPGNEQFF
TRBJ2-1 TRBV6-1 CATSGIQGVRNEQFF
TRBJ2-3 TRBV9 CASSPLGQGIDTQYF
TRBJ2-1 TRBV7-3 CASSSSGPRGEQFF
TRBJ2-3 TRBV7-9 CASSLSRGEGDTQYF
TRBJ2-1 TRBV27 CASSFGLRGSGNEQFF
TRBJ1-1 TRBV7-8 CASSLTVYTEAFF
TRBJ1-6 TRBV4-1 CASSQAPVASLHF
TRBJ1-5 TRBV2 CASSSGDQPQHF
TRBJ2-7 TRBV9 CASSEAAASSYEQYF
TRBJ1-1 TRBV6-4 CASISPRNSRMNTEAFF
TRBJ2-5 TRBV7-2 CASSFKTHGRETQYF
TRBJ2-1 TRBV6-6 CASGSEQFF
TRBJ2-7 TRBV11-2 CASSTRPLSEQYF
TRBJ1-2 TRBV7-9 CASSFPGGNGYTF
TRBJ1-6 TRBV7-2 CASSLDKAEFYNSPLHF
TRBJ1-1 TRBV10-3 CAISGQSNTEAFF